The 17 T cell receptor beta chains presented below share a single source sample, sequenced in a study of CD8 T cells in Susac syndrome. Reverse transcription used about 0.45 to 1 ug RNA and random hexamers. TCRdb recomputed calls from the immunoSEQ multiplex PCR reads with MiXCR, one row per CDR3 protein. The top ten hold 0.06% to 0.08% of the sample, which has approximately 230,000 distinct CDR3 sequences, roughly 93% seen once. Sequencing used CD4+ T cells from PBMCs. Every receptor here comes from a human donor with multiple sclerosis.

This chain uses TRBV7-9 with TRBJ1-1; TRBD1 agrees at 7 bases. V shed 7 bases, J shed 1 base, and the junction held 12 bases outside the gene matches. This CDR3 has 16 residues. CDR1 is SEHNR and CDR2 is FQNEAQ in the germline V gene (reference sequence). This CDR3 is CASTPILGGANTEAFF. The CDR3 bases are TGTGCCAGCACCCCAATTTTAGGGGGCGCGAACACTGAAGCTTTCTTT.

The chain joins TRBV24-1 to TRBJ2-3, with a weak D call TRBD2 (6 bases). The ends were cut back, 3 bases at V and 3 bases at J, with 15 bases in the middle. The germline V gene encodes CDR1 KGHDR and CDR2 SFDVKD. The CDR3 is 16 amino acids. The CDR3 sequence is CATSDKGAGRTDTQYF. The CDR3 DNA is TGTGCCACCAGTGATAAAGGGGCAGGGAGGACAGATACGCAGTATTTT.

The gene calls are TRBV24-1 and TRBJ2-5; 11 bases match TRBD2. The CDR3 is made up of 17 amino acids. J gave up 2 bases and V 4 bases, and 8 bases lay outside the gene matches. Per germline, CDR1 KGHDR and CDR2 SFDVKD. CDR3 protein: CATSDPALAGGQETQYF. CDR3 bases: TGTGCCACCAGTGACCCCGCATTAGCGGGAGGGCAAGAGACCCAGTACTTC.

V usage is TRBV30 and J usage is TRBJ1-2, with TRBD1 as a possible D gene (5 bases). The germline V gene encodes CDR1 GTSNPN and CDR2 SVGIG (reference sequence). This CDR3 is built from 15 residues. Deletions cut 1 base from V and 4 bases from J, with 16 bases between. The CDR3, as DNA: TGTGCCTGGAGTGCCCGACCGCAGGGACCCTATGGCTACACCTTC. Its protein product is CAWSARPQGPYGYTF.

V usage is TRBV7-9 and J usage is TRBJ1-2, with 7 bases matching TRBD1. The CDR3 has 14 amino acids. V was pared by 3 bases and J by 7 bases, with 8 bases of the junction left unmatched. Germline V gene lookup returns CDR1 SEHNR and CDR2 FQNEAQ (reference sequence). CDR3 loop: CASSLGGGRSGYTF. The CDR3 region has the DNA TGTGCCAGCAGCTTGGGAGGGGGCAGGTCTGGCTACACCTTC. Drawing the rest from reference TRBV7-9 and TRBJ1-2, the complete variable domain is DTGVSQNPRHKITKRGQNVTFRCDPISEHNRLYWYRQTLGQGPEFLTYFQNEAQLEKSRLLSDRFSAERPKGSFSTLEIQRTEQGDSAMYLCASSLGGGRSGYTFGSGTRLTVV.

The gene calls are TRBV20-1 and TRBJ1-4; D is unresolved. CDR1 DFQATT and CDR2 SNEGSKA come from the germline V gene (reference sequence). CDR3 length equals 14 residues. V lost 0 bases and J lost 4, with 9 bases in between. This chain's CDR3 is CSARDMGNNEKLFF. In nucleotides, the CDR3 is TGCAGTGCTAGAGATATGGGTAATAATGAAAAACTGTTTTTT.

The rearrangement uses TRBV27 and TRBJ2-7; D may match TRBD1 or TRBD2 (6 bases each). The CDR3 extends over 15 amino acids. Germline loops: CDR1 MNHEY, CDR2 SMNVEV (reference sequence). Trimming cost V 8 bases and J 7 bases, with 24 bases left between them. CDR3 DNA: TGTGCCAGCGCCCCTGGACAGTCCTTGGGGGGAGAGCAGTACTTC. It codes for CASAPGQSLGGEQYF.

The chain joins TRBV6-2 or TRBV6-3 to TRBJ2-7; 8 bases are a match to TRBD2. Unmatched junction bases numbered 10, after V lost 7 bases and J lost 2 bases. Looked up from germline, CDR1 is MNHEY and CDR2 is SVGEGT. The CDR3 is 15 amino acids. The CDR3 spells CASTGGAGTTYEQYF. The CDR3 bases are TGTGCCAGCACCGGGGGGGCAGGTACAACCTACGAGCAGTACTTC.

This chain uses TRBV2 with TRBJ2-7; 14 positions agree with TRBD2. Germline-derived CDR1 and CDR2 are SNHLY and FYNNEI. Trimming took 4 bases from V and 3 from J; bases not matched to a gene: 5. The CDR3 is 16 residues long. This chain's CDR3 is CASSGTSGRPDYEQYV. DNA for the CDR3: TGTGCCAGCAGTGGGACTAGCGGGAGGCCGGACTACGAGCAGTACGTC.

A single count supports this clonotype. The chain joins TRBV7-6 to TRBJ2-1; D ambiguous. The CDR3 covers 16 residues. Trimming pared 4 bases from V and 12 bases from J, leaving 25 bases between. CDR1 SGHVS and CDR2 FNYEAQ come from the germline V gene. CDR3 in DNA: TGTGCCAGCAGCTCGACAACAAGGAGTGAATCGGTCGGGCAGTTCTTC. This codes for CASSSTTRSESVGQFF.

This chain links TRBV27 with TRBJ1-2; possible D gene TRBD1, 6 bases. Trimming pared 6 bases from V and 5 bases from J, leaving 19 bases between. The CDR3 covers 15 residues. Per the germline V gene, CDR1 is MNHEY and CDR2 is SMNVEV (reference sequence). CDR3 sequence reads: CASSRTAGEEYGYTF. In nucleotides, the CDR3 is TGTGCCAGCAGCCGAACCGCAGGGGAGGAATATGGCTACACCTTC.

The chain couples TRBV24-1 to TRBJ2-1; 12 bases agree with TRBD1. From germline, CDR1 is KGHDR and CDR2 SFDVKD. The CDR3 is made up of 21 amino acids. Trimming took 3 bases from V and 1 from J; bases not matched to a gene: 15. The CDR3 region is CATSDLPGDRGRGLSYNEQFF. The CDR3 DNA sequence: TGTGCCACCAGTGATCTTCCTGGGGACAGGGGGCGAGGATTGTCCTACAATGAGCAGTTCTTC.

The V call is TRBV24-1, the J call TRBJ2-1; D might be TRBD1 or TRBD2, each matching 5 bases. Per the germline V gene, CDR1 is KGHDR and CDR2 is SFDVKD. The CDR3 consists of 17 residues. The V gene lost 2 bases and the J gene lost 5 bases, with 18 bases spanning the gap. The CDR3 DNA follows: TGTGCCACCAGTGATTCAACAGGCACCTGGGACCACAATGAGCAGTTCTTC. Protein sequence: CATSDSTGTWDHNEQFF.

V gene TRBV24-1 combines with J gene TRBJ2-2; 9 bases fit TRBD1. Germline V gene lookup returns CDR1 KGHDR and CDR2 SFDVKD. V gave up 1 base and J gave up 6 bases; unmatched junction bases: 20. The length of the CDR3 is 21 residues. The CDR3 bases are TGTGCCACCAGTGATTTTTCCTGGTCGGGACAGGGCGGGGCTGATGCCGGGGAGCTGTTTTTT. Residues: CATSDFSWSGQGGADAGELFF.

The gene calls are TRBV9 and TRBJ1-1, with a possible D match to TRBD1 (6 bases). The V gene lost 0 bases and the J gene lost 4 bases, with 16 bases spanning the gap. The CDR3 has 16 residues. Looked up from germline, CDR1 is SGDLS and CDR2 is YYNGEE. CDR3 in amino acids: CASSVDPGALGTEAFF. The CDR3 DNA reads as TGTGCCAGCAGCGTAGACCCAGGGGCACTTGGCACTGAAGCTTTCTTT.

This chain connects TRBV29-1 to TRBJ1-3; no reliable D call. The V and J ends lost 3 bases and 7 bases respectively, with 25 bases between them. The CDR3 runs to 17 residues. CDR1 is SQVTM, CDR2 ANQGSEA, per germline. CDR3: CSVDAGSGPRTENTIYF. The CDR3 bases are TGCAGCGTTGACGCTGGGTCGGGTCCAAGAACGGAGAACACCATATATTTT.

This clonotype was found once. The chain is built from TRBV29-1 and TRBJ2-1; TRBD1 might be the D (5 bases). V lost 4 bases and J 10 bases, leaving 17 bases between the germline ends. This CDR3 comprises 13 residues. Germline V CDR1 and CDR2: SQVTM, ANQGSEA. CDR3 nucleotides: TGCAGCGTTGCCAGGGCCCGAGCCGGGGAGCAGTTCTTC. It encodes CSVARARAGEQFF.